These 10 T cell receptor beta chains came from one sample sequenced in a study of blood T cell repertoires in COVID-19. Sequenced by immunoSEQ multiplex PCR; TCRdb stores in-frame clones only, minus some. There are 170,000 or so clones in the sample; about 87% occur only once, and about 2.5% lies in the top ten. Sequenced material: peripheral blood. These receptors were taken from a middle-aged man with active or convalescent COVID-19.

The chain uses TRBV20-1 and TRBJ1-5, with unresolved D. The CDR3 length is 13 residues. Germline V lookup: CDR1 DFQATT, CDR2 SNEGSKA (reference sequence). V lost 3 bases, J lost 7 bases, and 13 bases lay in between. Here the CDR3 reads CSASGRVVQPQHF. CDR3 sequence (DNA): TGCAGTGCTAGTGGGAGGGTGGTACAGCCCCAGCATTTT.

V and J are TRBV28 and TRBJ1-4; tentative D call: TRBD1 (6 bases). This CDR3 is built from 14 residues. CDR1 is MDHEN and CDR2 is SYDVKM in the germline V gene. Trimming removed 5 bases at V and 5 bases at J, with 12 bases between. The CDR3 here is CASSPGQMNEKLFF. In nucleotides, the CDR3 is TGTGCCAGCAGTCCGGGACAAATGAATGAAAAACTGTTTTTT. Full variable domain (remainder filled in from reference TRBV28 and TRBJ1-4): DVKVTQSSRYLVKRTGEKVFLECVQDMDHENMFWYRQDPGLGLRLIYFSYDVKMKEKGDIPEGYSVSREKKERFSLILESASTNQTSMYLCASSPGQMNEKLFFGSGTQLSVL.

This chain uses TRBV24-1 with TRBJ2-3, with 10 bases matching TRBD1. With V trimmed by 3 bases and J by 6 bases, 5 bases remained unmatched. The germline CDR1 and CDR2 sequences are KGHDR and SFDVKD. CDR3 length equals 15 residues. The CDR3 loop is CATSDPGQGTDTQYF. DNA for the CDR3: TGTGCCACCAGTGATCCGGGACAGGGGACGGATACGCAGTATTTT.

The sample holds one count of this clone. The J gene is TRBJ1-5, the V gene TRBV6-6; possible D gene TRBD1, 6 bases. CDR1 and CDR2 (germline): MNHNY, SVGAGI (reference sequence). The V and J ends lost 0 bases and 3 bases respectively, with 12 bases between them. CDR3 size: 16 residues. CDR3 amino acids: CASSYSAQGTNQPQHF. CDR3 DNA sequence: TGTGCCAGCAGTTACTCGGCGCAGGGGACCAATCAGCCCCAGCATTTT.

This clone was detected only a few times. The chain is built from TRBV6-6 and TRBJ1-2, with 7 bases fitting TRBD1. The CDR3 is made up of 15 amino acids. Germline CDR1 reads MNHNY; CDR2 reads SVGAGI (reference sequence). V was clipped by 4 bases and J by 3 bases; unmatched bases: 8. The CDR3 DNA is TGTGCCAGCAGTTCAGGGGTCGGGACAGACTATGGCTACACCTTC. This encodes CASSSGVGTDYGYTF.

CDR3 protein: CASSAQSTDTQYF. The CDR3 DNA follows: TGTGCCAGCAGCGCACAGAGCACAGATACGCAGTATTTT. The J gene is TRBJ2-3, the V gene TRBV4-2, with D hard to call. The CDR3 consists of 13 residues. CDR1 and CDR2 (germline): LGHNA, YNFKEQ. Trimming took off 5 bases at V and 0 bases at J, with 6 bases between the two ends.

CDR3 protein: CASSLFRGQRGGYTF. The CDR3 nucleotides read TGTGCCAGCAGTTTATTTCGAGGACAGCGCGGTGGCTACACCTTC. V usage is TRBV28 and J usage is TRBJ1-2, with D perhaps TRBD1 (6 bases). Germline V gene lookup returns CDR1 MDHEN and CDR2 SYDVKM. The V end was cut by 1 base, the J end by 7 bases, with 16 bases between. This CDR3 is built from 15 residues.

The rearrangement links TRBV27 to TRBJ2-1; TRBD2 is a possible D gene (5 bases). V was cut by 2 bases and J by 1 base, with 21 bases left in between. The germline V gene encodes CDR1 MNHEY and CDR2 SMNVEV (reference sequence). CDR3 length equals 19 residues. The CDR3 sequence: CASSLVVRLRDRSYNEQFF. DNA of the CDR3: TGTGCCAGCAGTTTAGTGGTGCGGTTGAGGGATCGGTCCTACAATGAGCAGTTCTTC.

This clone was seen once. The V and J genes are TRBV10-3 and TRBJ1-5; D unresolved. Germline CDR1 reads ENHRY; CDR2 reads SYGVKD. This CDR3 is built from 13 residues. Between the trimmed V and J ends, which lost 4 bases and 4 bases, there was a span of 8 bases. The CDR3 nucleotides are TGTGCCATCAGTGGAGTCGGGAATCAGCCCCAGCATTTT. Its protein is CAISGVGNQPQHF.

Only one count was recorded for this clone. The CDR3 loop is CASSVSGSSYNEQFF. The CDR3, as DNA: TGTGCCAGCAGCGTATCGGGGAGCTCCTACAATGAGCAGTTCTTC. This chain connects TRBV9 to TRBJ2-1; tentatively, D is TRBD2 (5 bases). CDR3 size: 15 residues. Germline V gene lookup returns CDR1 SGDLS and CDR2 YYNGEE. The V gene lost 1 base and the J gene lost 0 bases, with 8 bases spanning the gap.